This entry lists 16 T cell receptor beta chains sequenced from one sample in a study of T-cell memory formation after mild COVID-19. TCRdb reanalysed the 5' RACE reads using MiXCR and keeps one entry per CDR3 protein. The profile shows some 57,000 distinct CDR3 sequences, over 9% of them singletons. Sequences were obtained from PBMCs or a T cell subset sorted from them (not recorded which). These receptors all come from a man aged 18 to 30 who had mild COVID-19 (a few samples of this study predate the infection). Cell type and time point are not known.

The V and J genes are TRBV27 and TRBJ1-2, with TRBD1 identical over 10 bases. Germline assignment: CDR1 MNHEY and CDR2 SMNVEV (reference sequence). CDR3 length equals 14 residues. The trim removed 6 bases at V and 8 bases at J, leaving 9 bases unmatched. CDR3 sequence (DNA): TGTGCCAGCAGGCCGGGACAGGGGATGGGAGGCTACACCTTC. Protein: CASRPGQGMGGYTF.

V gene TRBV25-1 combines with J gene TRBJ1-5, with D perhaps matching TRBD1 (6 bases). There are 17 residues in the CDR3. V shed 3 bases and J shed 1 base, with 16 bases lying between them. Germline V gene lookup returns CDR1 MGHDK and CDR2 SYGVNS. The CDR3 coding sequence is TGTGCCAGCAGTGAGGACACCGGGGGGCGAAGCAATCAGCCCCAGCATTTT. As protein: CASSEDTGGRSNQPQHF. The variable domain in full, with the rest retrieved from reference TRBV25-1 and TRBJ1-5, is EADIYQTPRYLVIGTGKKITLECSQTMGHDKMYWYQQDPGMELHLIHYSYGVNSTEKGDLSSESTVSRIRTEHFPLTLESARPSHTSQYLCASSEDTGGRSNQPQHFGDGTRLSIL.

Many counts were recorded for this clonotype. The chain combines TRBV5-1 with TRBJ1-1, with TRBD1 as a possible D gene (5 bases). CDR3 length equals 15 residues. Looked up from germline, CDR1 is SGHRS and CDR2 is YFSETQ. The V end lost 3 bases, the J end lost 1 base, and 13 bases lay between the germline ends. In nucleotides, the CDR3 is TGCGCCAGCAGCTCCACCGGGACCCCGAACACTGAAGCTTTCTTT. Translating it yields CASSSTGTPNTEAFF.

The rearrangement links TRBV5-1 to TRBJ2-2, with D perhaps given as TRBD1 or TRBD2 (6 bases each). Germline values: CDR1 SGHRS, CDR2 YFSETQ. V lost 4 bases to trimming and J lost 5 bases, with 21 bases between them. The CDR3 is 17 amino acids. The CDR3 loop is CASSPLSGGPETGELFF. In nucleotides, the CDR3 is TGCGCCAGCAGCCCGCTGAGTGGGGGGCCTGAGACCGGGGAGCTGTTTTTT.

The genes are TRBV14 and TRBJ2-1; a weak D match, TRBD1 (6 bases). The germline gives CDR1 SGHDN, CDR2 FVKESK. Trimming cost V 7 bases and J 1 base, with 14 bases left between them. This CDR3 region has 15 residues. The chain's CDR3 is CASTSVQGSYNEQFF. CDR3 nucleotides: TGTGCCAGCACCTCTGTCCAGGGGTCCTACAATGAGCAGTTCTTC. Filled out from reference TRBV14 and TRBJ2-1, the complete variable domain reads EAGVTQFPSHSVIEKGQTVTLRCDPISGHDNLYWYRRVMGKEIKFLLHFVKESKQDESGMPNNRFLAERTGGTYSTLKVQPAELEDSGVYFCASTSVQGSYNEQFFGPGTRLTVL.

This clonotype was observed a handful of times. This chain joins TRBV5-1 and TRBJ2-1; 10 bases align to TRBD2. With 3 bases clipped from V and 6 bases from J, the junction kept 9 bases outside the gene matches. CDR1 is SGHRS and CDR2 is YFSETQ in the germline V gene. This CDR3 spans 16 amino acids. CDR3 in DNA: TGCGCCAGCAGCTCGAATAGCGGGGGGTCCGGCAATGAGCAGTTCTTC. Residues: CASSSNSGGSGNEQFF.

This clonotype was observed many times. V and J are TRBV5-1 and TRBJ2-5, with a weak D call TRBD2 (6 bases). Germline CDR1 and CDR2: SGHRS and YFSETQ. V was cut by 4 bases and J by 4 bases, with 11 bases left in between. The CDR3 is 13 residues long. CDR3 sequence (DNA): TGCGCCAGCAGCCCGGGGACTGCAGAGACCCAGTACTTC. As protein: CASSPGTAETQYF.

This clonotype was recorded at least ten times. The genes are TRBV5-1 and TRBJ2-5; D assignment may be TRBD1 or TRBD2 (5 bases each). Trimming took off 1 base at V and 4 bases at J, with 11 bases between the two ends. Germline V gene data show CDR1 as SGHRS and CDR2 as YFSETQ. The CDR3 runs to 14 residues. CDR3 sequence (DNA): TGCGCCAGCAGCTTGATGGGGGTACGAGAGACCCAGTACTTC. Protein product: CASSLMGVRETQYF.

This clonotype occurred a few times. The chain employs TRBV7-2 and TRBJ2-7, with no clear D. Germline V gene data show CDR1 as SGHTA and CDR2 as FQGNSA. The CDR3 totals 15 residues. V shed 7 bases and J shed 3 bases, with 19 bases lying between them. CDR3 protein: CASTPQATAGYEQYF. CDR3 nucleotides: TGTGCCAGCACCCCCCAGGCCACTGCCGGCTACGAGCAGTACTTC. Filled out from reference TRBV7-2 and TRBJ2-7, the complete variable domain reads GAGVSQSPSNKVTEKGKDVELRCDPISGHTALYWYRQSLGQGLEFLIYFQGNSAPDKSGLPSDRFSAERTGGSVSTLTIQRTQQEDSAVYLCASTPQATAGYEQYFGPGTRLTVT.

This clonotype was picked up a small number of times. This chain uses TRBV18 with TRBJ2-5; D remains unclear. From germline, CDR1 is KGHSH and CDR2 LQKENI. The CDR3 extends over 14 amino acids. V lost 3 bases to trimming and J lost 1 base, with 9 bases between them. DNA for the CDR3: TGTGCCAGCTCACCGGGGATTATCCAAGAGACCCAGTACTTC. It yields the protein CASSPGIIQETQYF.

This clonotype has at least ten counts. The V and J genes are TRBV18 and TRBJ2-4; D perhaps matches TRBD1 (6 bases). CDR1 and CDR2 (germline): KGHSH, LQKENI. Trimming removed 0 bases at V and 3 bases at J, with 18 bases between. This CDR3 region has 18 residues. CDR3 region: CASSPPEWQGLGKNIQYF. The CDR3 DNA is TGTGCCAGCTCACCACCGGAGTGGCAGGGGTTAGGCAAAAACATTCAGTACTTC.

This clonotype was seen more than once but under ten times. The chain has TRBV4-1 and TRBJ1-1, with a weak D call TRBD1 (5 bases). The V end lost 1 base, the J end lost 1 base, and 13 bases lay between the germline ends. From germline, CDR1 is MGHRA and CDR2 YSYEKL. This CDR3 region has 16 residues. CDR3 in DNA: TGCGCCAGCAGCCAAGGAGTCGGGGGGACGAACACTGAAGCTTTCTTT. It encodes CASSQGVGGTNTEAFF.

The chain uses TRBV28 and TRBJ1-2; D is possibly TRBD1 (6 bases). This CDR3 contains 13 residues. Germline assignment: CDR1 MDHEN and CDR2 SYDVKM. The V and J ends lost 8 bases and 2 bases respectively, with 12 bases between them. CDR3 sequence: CASVQGGNYGYTF. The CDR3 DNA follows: TGTGCCAGCGTACAGGGAGGGAACTATGGCTACACCTTC.

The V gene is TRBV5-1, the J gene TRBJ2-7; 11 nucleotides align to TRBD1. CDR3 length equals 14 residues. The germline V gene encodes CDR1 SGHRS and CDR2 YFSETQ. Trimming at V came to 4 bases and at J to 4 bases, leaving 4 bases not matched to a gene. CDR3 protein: CASSPGTGGYEQYF. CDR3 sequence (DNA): TGCGCCAGCAGCCCCGGGACAGGGGGTTACGAGCAGTACTTC.

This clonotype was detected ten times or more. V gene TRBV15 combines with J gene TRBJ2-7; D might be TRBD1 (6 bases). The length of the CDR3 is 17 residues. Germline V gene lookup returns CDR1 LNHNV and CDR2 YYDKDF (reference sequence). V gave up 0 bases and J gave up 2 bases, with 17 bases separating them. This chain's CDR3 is CATSREAGGGQTYEQYF. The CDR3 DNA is TGTGCCACCAGCAGAGAAGCCGGTGGAGGACAGACCTACGAGCAGTACTTC.

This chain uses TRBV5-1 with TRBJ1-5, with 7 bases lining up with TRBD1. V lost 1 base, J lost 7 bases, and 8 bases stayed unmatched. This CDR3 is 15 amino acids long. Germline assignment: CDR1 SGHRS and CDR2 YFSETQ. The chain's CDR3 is CASSLTGDGGQPQHF. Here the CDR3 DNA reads TGCGCCAGCAGCTTGACAGGGGACGGGGGGCAGCCCCAGCATTTT.